Shown below are 18 T cell receptor beta chains from a single sample sequenced in a study of T cell repertoires in cytomegalovirus infection. No antigen has been assigned to these receptors. MiXCR, run by TCRdb on the reads, gives a single entry per CDR3 protein. This table has approximately 990,000 distinct CDR3 sequences, roughly 30% appearing once. Sequenced material: cultured CD8+ T cells from PBMCs, taken from culture after CMV antigen stimulation. These receptors all come from a human donor in good health (CMV status not recorded). Some clones in this sample may be carry-over from other donors' samples.

V usage is TRBV7-9 and J usage is TRBJ2-7; D ambiguous. Germline-derived CDR1 and CDR2 are SEHNR and FQNEAQ (reference sequence). The V gene lost 1 base and the J gene lost 5 bases, with 9 bases spanning the gap. This CDR3 comprises 13 residues. CDR3 sequence: CASSLGPRDEQYV. CDR3 coding DNA: TGTGCCAGCAGCTTAGGCCCCCGGGACGAGCAGTACGTC.

The rearrangement uses TRBV19 and TRBJ1-2, with TRBD1 matching over 10 bases. Germline values: CDR1 LNHDA, CDR2 SQIVND (reference sequence). Unmatched junction bases numbered 9, after V lost 6 bases and J lost 5 bases. The CDR3 spans 15 residues. CDR3 in amino acids: CASSPYGTGVYGYTF. The CDR3 DNA reads TGTGCCAGTAGCCCCTACGGGACAGGGGTGTATGGCTACACCTTC.

The CDR3 nucleotides are TGTGCCAGCAGCCCCTATGGGGGGACCGAGCAGTACGTC. Translated, it gives CASSPYGGTEQYV. This rearrangement joins TRBV6-1 to TRBJ2-7, with D possibly being TRBD2 (6 bases). V dropped 6 bases and J dropped 6 bases, with 15 bases sitting between them. Germline V gene data show CDR1 as MNHNS and CDR2 as SASEGT. The CDR3 consists of 13 residues.

V gene TRBV19 combines with J gene TRBJ2-1; D is possibly TRBD2 (6 bases). V was shortened by 3 bases and J by 7 bases, with 16 bases between the two germline ends. The germline V gene has CDR1 LNHDA and CDR2 SQIVND (reference sequence). This CDR3 is built from 15 residues. The CDR3, as DNA: TGTGCCAGTAGTATCTCCCCGGGGGTAAGGAATGAGCAGTTCTTC. This translates into CASSISPGVRNEQFF. Together with reference TRBV19 and TRBJ2-1, the CDR3 gives the full variable domain: DGGITQSPKYLFRKEGQNVTLSCEQNLNHDAMYWYRQDPGQGLRLIYYSQIVNDFQKGDIAEGYSVSREKKESFPLTVTSAQKNPTAFYLCASSISPGVRNEQFFGPGTRLTVL.

This clonotype was detected a few times. The chain joins TRBV6-2 or TRBV6-3 to TRBJ2-7; TRBD1 is a possible D gene (6 bases). The CDR3 covers 15 residues. Germline CDR1 is MNHEY and CDR2 is SVGEGT. Trimming took 5 bases from V and 3 from J, leaving 17 bases between them. Here the CDR3 reads CASSPGTRVFYEQYV. The CDR3 bases are TGTGCCAGCAGTCCCGGGACAAGGGTCTTCTACGAGCAGTACGTC.

The chain is built from TRBV6-6 and TRBJ2-7, with unresolved D. V was shortened by 6 bases and J by 6 bases, with 18 bases between the two germline ends. The germline V gene has CDR1 MNHNY and CDR2 SVGAGI (reference sequence). This CDR3 contains 14 residues. Written as DNA, the CDR3 is TGTGCCAGCAGCCTGGCCCCGGTTTCTTCCGAGCAGTACGTC. Residues: CASSLAPVSSEQYV.

The rearrangement links TRBV10-3 to TRBJ2-3; D possibly corresponds to TRBD1 (5 bases). Germline CDR1 is ENHRY and CDR2 is SYGVKD. There are 15 residues in the CDR3. V was clipped by 3 bases and J by 1 base, with 11 bases between them. The CDR3 reads CAISDRASRTDTQYF. CDR3 bases: TGTGCCATCAGTGACAGGGCCTCCCGCACAGATACGCAGTATTTT.

The V gene is TRBV4-1, the J gene TRBJ2-5, with TRBD2 matching 7 bases. Looked up from germline, CDR1 is MGHRA and CDR2 is YSYEKL. This CDR3 contains 15 residues. V was clipped by 2 bases and J by 4 bases; unmatched bases: 7. The CDR3: CASSQRLRGLETQYF. For the CDR3, the DNA is TGCGCCAGCAGCCAAAGGTTGCGGGGGTTAGAGACCCAGTACTTC.

This chain links TRBV6-2 or TRBV6-3 with TRBJ1-5, with no clear D. The CDR3 runs 14 residues. Trimming shortened V by 6 bases and J by 3 bases, and 12 bases separated the two germline ends. The germline V gene has CDR1 MNHEY and CDR2 SVGEGT. CDR3 sequence reads: CASRPREYNQPQHF. The CDR3 DNA sequence: TGTGCCAGCAGGCCAAGGGAGTACAATCAGCCCCAGCATTTT.

This clonotype was seen ten or more times. The chain recombines TRBV19 with TRBJ1-3; D remains ambiguous. This CDR3 has 14 residues. Trimming stripped 6 bases from V and 0 bases from J, with 9 bases between. Germline V gene lookup returns CDR1 LNHDA and CDR2 SQIVND (reference sequence). CDR3 sequence reads: CASRPLTSGNTIYF. The CDR3 bases are TGTGCCAGTAGGCCACTCACCTCTGGAAACACCATATATTTT.

J is TRBJ2-7 and V is TRBV20-1; D might be TRBD1 (5 bases). The CDR3 has 14 residues. The germline V gene encodes CDR1 DFQATT and CDR2 SNEGSKA (reference sequence). Trimming took 5 bases from V and 0 from J, leaving 14 bases between them. CDR3 sequence: CSASQGSSSYEQYV. The CDR3 bases are TGCAGTGCTTCCCAGGGTTCTAGCTCCTACGAGCAGTACGTC.

The sample holds a few counts of this clonotype. This chain connects TRBV7-9 to TRBJ2-2; TRBD2 matches 7 bases. The CDR3 is 15 residues long. From germline, CDR1 is SEHNR and CDR2 FQNEAQ (reference sequence). Trimming removed 4 bases from V and 4 bases from J; junction bases left unmatched: 6. The CDR3 nucleotides are TGTGCCAGCAGCTGGGGACTAATTACCACCGGGGAGCTGTTTTTT. This encodes CASSWGLITTGELFF.

This clonotype was detected only a few times. This sequence joins TRBV12-3 or TRBV12-4 and TRBJ1-2; a possible D gene is TRBD1 (5 bases). CDR3 length equals 12 residues. V lost 7 bases to trimming and J lost 8 bases, with 14 bases between them. Written as DNA, the CDR3 is TGTGCCAGCACCCAGGGATGGGGGGGCTACACCTTC. Its protein product is CASTQGWGGYTF.

This CDR3 reads CASSLYETGAYGYTF. CDR3 bases: TGTGCCAGCAGTTTATATGAGACAGGAGCCTATGGCTACACCTTC. This chain links TRBV12-3 or TRBV12-4 with TRBJ1-2, with D possibly matching TRBD1 (6 bases). The V end lost 2 bases, the J end lost 4 bases, and 14 bases lay between the germline ends. The CDR3 is 15 residues long.

In its sample, this clonotype was seen many times. The J gene is TRBJ2-5, the V gene TRBV7-8; D gene unclear. The CDR3 totals 12 residues. The V end lost 4 bases, the J end lost 6 bases, and 9 bases lay between the germline ends. CDR1 SGHVS and CDR2 FQNEAQ come from the germline V gene. Here the CDR3 reads CASSSSEKTQYF. The CDR3 nucleotides read TGTGCCAGCAGCTCTTCAGAGAAGACCCAGTACTTC.

V usage is TRBV12-3 or TRBV12-4 and J usage is TRBJ1-1; the D is unclear. This CDR3 spans 13 amino acids. V lost 9 bases and J lost 6, with 17 bases in between. Here the CDR3 reads CASGSPGPAEAFF. The CDR3 nucleotides are TGTGCCAGTGGGAGCCCAGGTCCGGCTGAAGCTTTCTTT.

This clonotype was recorded a few times. The rearrangement links TRBV7-2 to TRBJ1-5; 9 positions match TRBD1. CDR3 size: 15 residues. V trimming: 1 base; J trimming: 9 bases; junction bases outside the gene matches: 7. The germline V gene encodes CDR1 SGHTA and CDR2 FQGNSA. CDR3 sequence (DNA): TGTGCCAGCAGCTTAGAACAGGGGGCCGATCGGCCCCAGCATTTT. It specifies CASSLEQGADRPQHF.

This clonotype was detected only a few times. This chain connects TRBV12-3 or TRBV12-4 to TRBJ1-2; TRBD1 might be the D (5 bases). The CDR3 has 17 amino acids. V dropped 7 bases and J dropped 0 bases, with 21 bases sitting between them. The DNA for the CDR3 is TGTGCCAGCATCGACGGACGGCGGGACGTTCCTAACTATGGCTACACCTTC. Translation: CASIDGRRDVPNYGYTF.